The clone carrying this T cell receptor (beta chain) occurred a few times. Every isolated RNA sample was fully reverse transcribed, so sequencing captured expressed TCRB transcripts. TCRdb's table, derived via immunoSEQ multiplex PCR, lists solely in-frame clones and lacks some. The sample carries under 800,000 clones, roughly a sixth recorded once. This entry is derived from a study of beta chain features in type 1 diabetes. V was pared by 1 base and J by 0 bases, with 6 bases of the junction left unmatched. The germline V gene has CDR1 SGHTA and CDR2 FQGNSA. The CDR3 has 16 amino acids. Donors underwent one heparinised blood draw, 95 to 150 mL on average. The authors sorted CD4+ naive, central memory, regulatory and stem cell-like memory cells via CD45RO/CCR7/CD25/CD127/CD95/CD27. Sorted cells reached over 95% purity in every population.

This TCR was recovered from a man aged 18 to 35 in good health. The sequenced sample was naive CD4+ T cells from blood. This chain uses TRBV7-2 with TRBJ2-7; TRBD1 matches 7 bases. CDR3: CASSLGTGFPSYEQYF. DNA for the CDR3: TGTGCCAGCAGCTTAGGGACAGGATTCCCCTCCTACGAGCAGTACTTC.